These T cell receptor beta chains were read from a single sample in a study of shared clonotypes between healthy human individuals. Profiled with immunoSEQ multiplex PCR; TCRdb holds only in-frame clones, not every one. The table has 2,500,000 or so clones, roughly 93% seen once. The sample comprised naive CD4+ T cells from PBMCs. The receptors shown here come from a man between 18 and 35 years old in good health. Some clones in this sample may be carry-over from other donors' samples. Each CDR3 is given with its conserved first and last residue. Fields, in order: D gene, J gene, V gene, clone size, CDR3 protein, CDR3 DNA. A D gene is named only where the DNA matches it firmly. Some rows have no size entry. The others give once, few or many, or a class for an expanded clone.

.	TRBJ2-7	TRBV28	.	CASKSFGSNNEQYF	TGTGCCAGCAAGAGTTTCGGTAGCAACAACGAGCAGTACTTC
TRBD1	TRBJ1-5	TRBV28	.	CASRGEGQPSNQPQHF	TGTGCCAGCAGGGGAGAGGGACAGCCTAGCAATCAGCCCCAGCATTTT
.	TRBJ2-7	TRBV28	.	CASMTNEQYF	TGTGCCAGCATGACGAACGAGCAGTACTTC
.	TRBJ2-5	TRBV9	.	CASSVDAQETQYF	TGTGCCAGCAGCGTGGATGCCCAAGAGACCCAGTACTTC
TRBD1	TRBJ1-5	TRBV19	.	CASSPMQGAGGNQPQHF	TGTGCCAGTAGTCCCATGCAGGGGGCTGGTGGCAATCAGCCCCAGCATTTT
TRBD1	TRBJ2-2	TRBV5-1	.	CASSWDQGVTGELFF	TGCGCCAGCAGCTGGGATCAGGGGGTCACCGGGGAGCTGTTTTTT
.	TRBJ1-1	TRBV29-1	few	CSVGDQNTEAFF	TGCAGCGTGGGGGACCAGAACACTGAAGCTTTCTTT
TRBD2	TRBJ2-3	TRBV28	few	CASSRSGRPDTQYF	TGTGCCAGCAGCCGTAGCGGGAGGCCAGATACGCAGTATTTT
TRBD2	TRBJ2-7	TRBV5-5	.	CASSFGLALSYEQYF	TGTGCCAGCAGCTTCGGACTAGCGCTCTCCTACGAGCAGTACTTC
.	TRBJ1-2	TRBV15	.	CATSRGQLSDGYTF	TGTGCCACCAGCAGAGGACAGCTTAGTGATGGCTACACCTTC
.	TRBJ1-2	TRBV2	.	CASLGPRTGANYGYTF	TGTGCCAGCCTGGGACCGCGTACGGGTGCTAACTATGGCTACACCTTC
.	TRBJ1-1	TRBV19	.	CASSIAGGSRHTEAFF	TGTGCCAGTAGTATAGCTGGGGGTAGCAGACATACTGAAGCTTTCTTT
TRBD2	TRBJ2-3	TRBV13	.	CASQRAIPFTTSGSMSTDTQYF	TGTGCCAGCCAGCGGGCCATCCCCTTTACAACTAGCGGGAGTATGAGCACAGATACGCAGTATTTT
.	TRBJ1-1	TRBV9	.	CASSEAVNTEAFF	TGTGCCAGCAGCGAGGCGGTGAACACTGAAGCTTTCTTT
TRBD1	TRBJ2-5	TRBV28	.	CASSLGTGGTGQETQYF	TGTGCCAGCAGCTTGGGGACAGGGGGAACAGGGCAAGAGACCCAGTACTTC
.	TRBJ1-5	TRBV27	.	CASSYVGGGQPQHF	TGTGCCAGCAGTTATGTGGGGGGCGGACAGCCCCAGCATTTT
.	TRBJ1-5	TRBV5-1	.	CASSSDPYSNQPQHF	TGCGCCAGCAGCTCCGATCCTTATAGCAATCAGCCCCAGCATTTT
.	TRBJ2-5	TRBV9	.	CASSAGSEGTQYF	TGTGCCAGCAGCGCCGGGTCGGAAGGGACCCAGTACTTC
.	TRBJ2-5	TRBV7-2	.	CASSFDPQQTQYF	TGTGCCAGCAGCTTCGATCCACAACAGACCCAGTACTTC
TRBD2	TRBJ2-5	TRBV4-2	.	CASSQGASGEETQYF	TGTGCCAGCAGCCAAGGGGCCAGCGGGGAAGAGACCCAGTACTTC
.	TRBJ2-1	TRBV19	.	CASSSFYNEQFF	TGTGCCAGTAGCTCATTCTACAATGAGCAGTTCTTC
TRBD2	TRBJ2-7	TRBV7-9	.	CASRKALLREGLDEQYF	TGTGCCAGCAGGAAAGCCCTTTTGCGGGAGGGCCTCGACGAGCAGTACTTC
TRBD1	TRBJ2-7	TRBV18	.	CASSPGTGFEQYF	TGTGCCAGCTCACCCGGGACAGGGTTCGAGCAGTACTTC
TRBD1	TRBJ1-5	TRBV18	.	CASSPQGARSNQPQHF	TGTGCCAGCTCACCACAGGGGGCCCGGAGCAATCAGCCCCAGCATTTT
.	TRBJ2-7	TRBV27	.	CASRLGTASYEQYF	TGTGCCAGCAGACTCGGGACGGCATCCTACGAGCAGTACTTC
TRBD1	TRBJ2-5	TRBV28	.	CASSLFFRQGAKETQYF	TGTGCCAGCAGTTTATTTTTCCGGCAGGGGGCCAAAGAGACCCAGTACTTC
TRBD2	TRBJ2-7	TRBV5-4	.	CASSWDSSGRVEQYF	TGTGCCAGCAGCTGGGATAGTAGCGGGAGGGTCGAGCAGTACTTC
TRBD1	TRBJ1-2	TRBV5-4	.	CASSWPGQGDDGYTF	TGTGCCAGCAGCTGGCCGGGACAGGGGGATGATGGCTACACCTTC
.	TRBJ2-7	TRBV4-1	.	CASSQEGESSYEQYF	TGCGCCAGCAGCCAAGAGGGGGAGAGCTCCTACGAGCAGTACTTC